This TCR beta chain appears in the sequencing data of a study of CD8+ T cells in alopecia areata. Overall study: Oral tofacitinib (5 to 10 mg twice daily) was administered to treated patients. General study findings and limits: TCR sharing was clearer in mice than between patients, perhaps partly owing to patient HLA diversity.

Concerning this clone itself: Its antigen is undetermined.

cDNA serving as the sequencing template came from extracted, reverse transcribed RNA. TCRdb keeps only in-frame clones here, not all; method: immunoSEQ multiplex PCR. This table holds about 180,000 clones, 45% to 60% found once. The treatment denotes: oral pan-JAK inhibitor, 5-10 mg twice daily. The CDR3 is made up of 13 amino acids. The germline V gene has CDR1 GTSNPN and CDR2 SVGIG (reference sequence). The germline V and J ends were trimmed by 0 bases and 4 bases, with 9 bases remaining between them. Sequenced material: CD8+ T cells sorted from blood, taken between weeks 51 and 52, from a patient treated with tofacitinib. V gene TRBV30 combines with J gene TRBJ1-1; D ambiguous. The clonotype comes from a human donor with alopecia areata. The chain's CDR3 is CAWSVRRVTEAFF. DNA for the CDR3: TGTGCCTGGAGTGTACGAAGGGTCACTGAAGCTTTCTTT.